Described below is a single TCR beta chain sequence and its context. The antigen is unknown. The time point here: pre-sensitization, week 0. Treatment noted: therapeutic diphenylcyclopropenone sensitization with weekly scalp DPC. The sample is drawn from a study of human T cells and chemical hapten exposure. Study information: Chiefly women, the patients showed alopecia areata, totalis or universalis.

The CDR3 contains 17 residues. Losses at the gene ends were 1 base for V and 7 bases for J; bases not matched to a gene: 11. Germline V gene data show CDR1 as SGHTA and CDR2 as FQGTGA. TCRdb independently ran MiXCR on the RACE reads; one entry per CDR3 protein. The data contain roughly 38,000 distinct CDR3 sequences, 9.5% to 15% of them seen just once; the ten biggest clones take up about 5.7%. Broader study findings: Expanded TCRs grouped into significantly more large CDR3 similarity clusters than controls produced.

V is TRBV7-3 and J is TRBJ2-1; 9 bases fit TRBD2. The sequence derives from a woman aged 25 to 39 with alopecia areata. Some clones in this sample may be carry-over from other donors' samples. The specimen was whole blood, collected in connection with sensitization to the hapten diphenylcyclopropenone (DPC). The CDR3 region is CASSLNQPWAGGNEQFF. The CDR3 bases are TGTGCCAGCAGCTTAAATCAGCCCTGGGCGGGAGGGAATGAGCAGTTCTTC.